This T cell receptor beta chain emerged from a study of T cell repertoires in cytomegalovirus infection. The CDR3 is 16 residues long. Trimming left V 3 bases short and J 0 bases short, with 9 bases between. Germline V gene data show CDR1 as SGHVT and CDR2 as SQSDAQ. TCRdb redid the calling of the reads with MiXCR, one entry per CDR3 protein. The data contain around 430,000 distinct CDR3 sequences, under 55% of them singletons. Comments on this clonotype: Its matching antigen is unknown.

This chain links TRBV7-4 with TRBJ1-6, with D unresolved. The clonotype originates from a human donor in good health (CMV status not recorded). Some clones in this sample may be carry-over from other donors' samples. Specimen: cultured PBMCs, collected from culture after CMV antigen stimulation. CDR3 protein: CASSFVKSSYNSPLHF. The CDR3 DNA reads TGTGCCAGCAGCTTTGTAAAGAGCTCCTATAATTCACCCCTCCACTTT.